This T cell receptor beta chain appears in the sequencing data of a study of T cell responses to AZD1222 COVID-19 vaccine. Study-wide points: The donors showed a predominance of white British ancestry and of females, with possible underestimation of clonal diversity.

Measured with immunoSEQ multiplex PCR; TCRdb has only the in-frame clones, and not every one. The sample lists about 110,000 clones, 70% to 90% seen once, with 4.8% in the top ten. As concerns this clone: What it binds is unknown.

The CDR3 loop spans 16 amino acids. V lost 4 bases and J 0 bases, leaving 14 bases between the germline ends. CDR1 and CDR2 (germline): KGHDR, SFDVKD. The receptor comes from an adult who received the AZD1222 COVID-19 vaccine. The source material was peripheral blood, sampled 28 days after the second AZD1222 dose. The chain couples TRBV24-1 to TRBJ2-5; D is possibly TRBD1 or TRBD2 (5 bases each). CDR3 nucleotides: TGTGCCACCAGTGACCGTCAGGGAGTGTACCAAGAGACCCAGTACTTC. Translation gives CATSDRQGVYQETQYF.